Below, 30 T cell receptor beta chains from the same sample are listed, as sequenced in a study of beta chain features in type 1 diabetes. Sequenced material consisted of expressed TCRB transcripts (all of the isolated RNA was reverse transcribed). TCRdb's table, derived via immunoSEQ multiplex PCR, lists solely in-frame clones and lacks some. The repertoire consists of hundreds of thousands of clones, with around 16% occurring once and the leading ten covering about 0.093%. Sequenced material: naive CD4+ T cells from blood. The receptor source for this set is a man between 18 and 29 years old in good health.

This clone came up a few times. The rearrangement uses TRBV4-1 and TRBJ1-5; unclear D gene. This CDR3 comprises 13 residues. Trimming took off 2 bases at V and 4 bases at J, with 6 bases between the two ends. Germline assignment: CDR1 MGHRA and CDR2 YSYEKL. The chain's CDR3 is CASSQLGNQPQHF. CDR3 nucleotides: TGCGCCAGCAGCCAACTCGGGAATCAGCCCCAGCATTTT.

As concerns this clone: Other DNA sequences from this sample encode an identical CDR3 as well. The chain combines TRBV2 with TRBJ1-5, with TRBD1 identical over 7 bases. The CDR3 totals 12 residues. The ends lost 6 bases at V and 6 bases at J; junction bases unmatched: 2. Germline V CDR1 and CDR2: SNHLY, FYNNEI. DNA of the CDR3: TGTGCCAGCAGGCGACAGGGTCAGCCCCAGCATTTT. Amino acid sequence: CASRRQGQPQHF.

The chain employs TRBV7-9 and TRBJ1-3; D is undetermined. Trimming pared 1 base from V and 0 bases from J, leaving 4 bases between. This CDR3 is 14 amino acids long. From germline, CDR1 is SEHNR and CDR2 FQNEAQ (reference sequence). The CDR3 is CASSLGYSGNTIYF. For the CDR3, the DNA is TGTGCCAGCAGCTTAGGCTACTCTGGAAACACCATATATTTT.

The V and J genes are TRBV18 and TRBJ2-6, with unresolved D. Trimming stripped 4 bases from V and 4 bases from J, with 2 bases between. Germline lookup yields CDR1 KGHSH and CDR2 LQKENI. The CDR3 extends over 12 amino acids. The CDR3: CASSQGANVLTF. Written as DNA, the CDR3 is TGTGCCAGCTCACAAGGGGCCAACGTCCTGACTTTC.

Here the CDR3 reads CASSPIGVPGELFF. Written as DNA, the CDR3 is TGCGCCAGCAGCCCAATCGGGGTTCCCGGGGAGCTGTTTTTT. The chain joins TRBV4-1 to TRBJ2-2; a possible D gene is TRBD2 (5 bases). V was shortened by 4 bases and J by 6 bases, with 12 bases between the two germline ends. Germline assignment: CDR1 MGHRA and CDR2 YSYEKL. CDR3 length equals 14 residues.

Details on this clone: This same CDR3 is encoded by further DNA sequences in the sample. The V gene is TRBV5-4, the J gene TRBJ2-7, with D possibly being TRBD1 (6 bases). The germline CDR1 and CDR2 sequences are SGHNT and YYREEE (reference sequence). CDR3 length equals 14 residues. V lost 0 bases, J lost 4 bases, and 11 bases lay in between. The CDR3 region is CASSLEGQSYEQYF. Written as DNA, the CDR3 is TGTGCCAGCAGCTTGGAGGGACAATCGTACGAGCAGTACTTC. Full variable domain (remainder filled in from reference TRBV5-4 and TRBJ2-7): ETGVTQSPTHLIKTRGQQVTLRCSSQSGHNTVSWYQQALGQGPQFIFQYYREEENGRGNFPPRFSGLQFPNYSSELNVNALELDDSALYLCASSLEGQSYEQYFGPGTRLTVT.

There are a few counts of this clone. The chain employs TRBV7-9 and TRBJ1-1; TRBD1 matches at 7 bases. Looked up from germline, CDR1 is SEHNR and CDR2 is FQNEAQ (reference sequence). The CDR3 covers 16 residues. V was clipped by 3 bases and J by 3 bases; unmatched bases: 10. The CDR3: CASSFYRGGRDTEAFF. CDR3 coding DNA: TGTGCCAGCAGCTTTTACAGGGGAGGGAGAGACACTGAAGCTTTCTTT.

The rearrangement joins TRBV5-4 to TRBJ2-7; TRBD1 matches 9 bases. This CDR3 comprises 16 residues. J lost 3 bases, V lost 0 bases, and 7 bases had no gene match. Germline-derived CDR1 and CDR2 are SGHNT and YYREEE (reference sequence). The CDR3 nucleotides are TGTGCCAGCAGCTTGGCAAACAGGGGGCTCGGCTACGAGCAGTACTTC. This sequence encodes CASSLANRGLGYEQYF.

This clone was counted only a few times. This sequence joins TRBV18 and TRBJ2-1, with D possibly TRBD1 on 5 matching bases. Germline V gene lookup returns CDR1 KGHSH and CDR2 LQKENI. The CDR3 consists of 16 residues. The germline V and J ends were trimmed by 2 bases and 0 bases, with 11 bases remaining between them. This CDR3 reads CASSPVTVASYNEQFF. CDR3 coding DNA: TGTGCCAGCTCACCAGTGACAGTTGCCTCCTACAATGAGCAGTTCTTC.

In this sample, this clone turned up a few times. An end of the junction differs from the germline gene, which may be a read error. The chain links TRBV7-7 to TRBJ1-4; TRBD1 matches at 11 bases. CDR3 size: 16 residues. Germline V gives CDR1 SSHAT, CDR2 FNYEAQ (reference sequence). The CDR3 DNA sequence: TGTGCTAGCAGCCCTTGGACAGGGGGCGTCGGTGAAAAACTGTTTTTT. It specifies CASSPWTGGVGEKLFF. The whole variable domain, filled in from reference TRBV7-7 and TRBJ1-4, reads GAGVSQSPRYKVTKRGQDVTLRCDPISSHATLYWYQQALGQGPEFLTYFNYEAQPDKSGLPSDRFSAERPEGSISTLTIQRTEQRDSAMYRCASSPWTGGVGEKLFFGSGTQLSVL.

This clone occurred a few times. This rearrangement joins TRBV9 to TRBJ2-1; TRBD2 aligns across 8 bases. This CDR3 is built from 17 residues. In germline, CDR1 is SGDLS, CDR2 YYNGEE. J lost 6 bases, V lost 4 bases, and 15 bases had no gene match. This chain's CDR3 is CASSFSSTGGPLNEQFF. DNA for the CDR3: TGTGCCAGCAGCTTCTCCTCTACGGGGGGGCCCCTCAATGAGCAGTTCTTC.

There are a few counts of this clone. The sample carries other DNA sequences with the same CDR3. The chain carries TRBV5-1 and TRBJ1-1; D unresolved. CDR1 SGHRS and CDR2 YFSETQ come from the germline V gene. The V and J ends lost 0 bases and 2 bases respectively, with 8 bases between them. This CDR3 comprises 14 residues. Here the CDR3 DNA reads TGCGCCAGCAGCTTGGACGGGAGTAACACTGAAGCTTTCTTT. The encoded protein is CASSLDGSNTEAFF.

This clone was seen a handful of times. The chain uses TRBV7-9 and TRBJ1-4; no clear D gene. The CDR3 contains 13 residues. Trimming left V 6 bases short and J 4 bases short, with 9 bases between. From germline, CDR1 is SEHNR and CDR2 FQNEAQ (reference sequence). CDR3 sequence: CASSFGLNEKLFF. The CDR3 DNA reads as TGTGCCAGCAGTTTCGGGCTTAATGAAAAACTGTTTTTT. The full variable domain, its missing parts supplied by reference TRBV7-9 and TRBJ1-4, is DTGVSQNPRHKITKRGQNVTFRCDPISEHNRLYWYRQTLGQGPEFLTYFQNEAQLEKSRLLSDRFSAERPKGSFSTLEIQRTEQGDSAMYLCASSFGLNEKLFFGSGTQLSVL.

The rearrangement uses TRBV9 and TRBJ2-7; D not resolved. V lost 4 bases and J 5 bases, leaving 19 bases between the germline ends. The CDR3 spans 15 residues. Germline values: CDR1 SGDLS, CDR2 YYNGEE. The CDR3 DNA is TGTGCCAGCAGCTCCAGCCCTCGAACGAATGACGAGCAGTACTTC. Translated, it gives CASSSSPRTNDEQYF.

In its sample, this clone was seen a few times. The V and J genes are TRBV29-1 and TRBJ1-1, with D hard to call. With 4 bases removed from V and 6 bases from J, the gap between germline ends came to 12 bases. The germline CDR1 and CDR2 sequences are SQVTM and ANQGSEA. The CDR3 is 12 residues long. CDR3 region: CSVGRVGSEAFF. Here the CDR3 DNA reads TGCAGCGTTGGAAGGGTAGGATCTGAAGCTTTCTTT.

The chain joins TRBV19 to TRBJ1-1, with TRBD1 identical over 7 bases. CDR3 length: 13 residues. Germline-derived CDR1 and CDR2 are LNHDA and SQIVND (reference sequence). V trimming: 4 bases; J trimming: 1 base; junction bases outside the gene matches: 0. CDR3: CASSKGANTEAFF. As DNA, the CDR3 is TGTGCCAGTAGTAAGGGGGCGAACACTGAAGCTTTCTTT.

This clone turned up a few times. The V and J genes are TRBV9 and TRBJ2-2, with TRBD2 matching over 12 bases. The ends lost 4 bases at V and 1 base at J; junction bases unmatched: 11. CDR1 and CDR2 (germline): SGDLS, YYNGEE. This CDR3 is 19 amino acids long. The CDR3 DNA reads TGTGCCAGCAGCCCCTTGGGAGCGACTAGCGGGGGGAACACCGGGGAGCTGTTTTTT. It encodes CASSPLGATSGGNTGELFF.

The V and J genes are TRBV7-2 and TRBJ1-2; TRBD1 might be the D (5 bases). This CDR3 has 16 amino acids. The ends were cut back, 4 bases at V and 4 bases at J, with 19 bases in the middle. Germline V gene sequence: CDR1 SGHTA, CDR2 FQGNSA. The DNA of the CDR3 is TGTGCCAGCAGCTCCGCCAAAGGGGTACGGGGCTATGGCTACACCTTC. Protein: CASSSAKGVRGYGYTF. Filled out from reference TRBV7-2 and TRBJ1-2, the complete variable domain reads GAGVSQSPSNKVTEKGKDVELRCDPISGHTALYWYRQSLGQGLEFLIYFQGNSAPDKSGLPSDRFSAERTGGSVSTLTIQRTQQEDSAVYLCASSSAKGVRGYGYTFGSGTRLTVV.

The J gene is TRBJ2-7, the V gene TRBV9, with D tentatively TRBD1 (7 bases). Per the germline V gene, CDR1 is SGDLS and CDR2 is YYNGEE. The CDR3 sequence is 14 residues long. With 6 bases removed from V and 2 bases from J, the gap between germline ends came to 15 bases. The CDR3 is CASNRQGGPYEQYF. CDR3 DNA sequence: TGTGCCAGCAATAGGCAGGGGGGTCCCTACGAGCAGTACTTC.

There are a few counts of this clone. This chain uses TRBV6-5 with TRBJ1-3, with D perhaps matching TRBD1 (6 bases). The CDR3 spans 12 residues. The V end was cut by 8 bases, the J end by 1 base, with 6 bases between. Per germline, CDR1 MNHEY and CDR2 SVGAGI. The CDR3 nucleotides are TGTGCCAGCCAGGGGTCTGGAAACACCATATATTTT. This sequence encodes CASQGSGNTIYF.

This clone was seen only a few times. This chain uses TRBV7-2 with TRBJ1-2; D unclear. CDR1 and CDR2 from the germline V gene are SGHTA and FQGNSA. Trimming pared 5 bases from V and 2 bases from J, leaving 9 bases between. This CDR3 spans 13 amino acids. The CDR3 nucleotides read TGTGCCAGCAGCCCGGGGAGGAACTATGGCTACACCTTC. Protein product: CASSPGRNYGYTF.

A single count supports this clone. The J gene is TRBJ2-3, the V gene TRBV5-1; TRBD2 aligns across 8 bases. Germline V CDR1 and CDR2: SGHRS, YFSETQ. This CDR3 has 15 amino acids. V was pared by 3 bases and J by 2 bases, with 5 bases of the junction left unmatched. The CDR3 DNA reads TGCGCCAGCAGCTCGGTAGCGGGGATCACAGATACGCAGTATTTT. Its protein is CASSSVAGITDTQYF.

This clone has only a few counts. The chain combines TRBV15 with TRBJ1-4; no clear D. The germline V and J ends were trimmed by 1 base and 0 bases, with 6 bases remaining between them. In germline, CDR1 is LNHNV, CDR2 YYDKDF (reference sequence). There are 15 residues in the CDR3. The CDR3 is CATSRASATNEKLFF. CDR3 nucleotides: TGTGCCACCAGCAGAGCTTCCGCAACTAATGAAAAACTGTTTTTT.

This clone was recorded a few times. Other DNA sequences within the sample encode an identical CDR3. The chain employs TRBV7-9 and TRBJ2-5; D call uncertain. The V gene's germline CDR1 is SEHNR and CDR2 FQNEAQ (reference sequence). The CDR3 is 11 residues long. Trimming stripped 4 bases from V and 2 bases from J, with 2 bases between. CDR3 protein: CASSSQETQYF. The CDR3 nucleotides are TGTGCCAGCAGCTCGCAAGAGACCCAGTACTTC.

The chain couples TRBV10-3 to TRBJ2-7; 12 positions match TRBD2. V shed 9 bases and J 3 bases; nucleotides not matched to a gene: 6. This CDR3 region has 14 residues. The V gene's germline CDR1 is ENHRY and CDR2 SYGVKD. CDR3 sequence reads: CAMSGLAGIYEQYF. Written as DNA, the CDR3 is TGTGCCATGTCCGGACTAGCGGGGATCTACGAGCAGTACTTC.

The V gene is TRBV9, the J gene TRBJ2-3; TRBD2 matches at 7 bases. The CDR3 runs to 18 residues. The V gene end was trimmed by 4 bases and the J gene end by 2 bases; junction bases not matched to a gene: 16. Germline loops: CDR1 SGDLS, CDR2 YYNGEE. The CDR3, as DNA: TGTGCCAGCAGCCTCAGCGGTATTAGCGGGTTCTTCACAGATACGCAGTATTTT. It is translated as CASSLSGISGFFTDTQYF.

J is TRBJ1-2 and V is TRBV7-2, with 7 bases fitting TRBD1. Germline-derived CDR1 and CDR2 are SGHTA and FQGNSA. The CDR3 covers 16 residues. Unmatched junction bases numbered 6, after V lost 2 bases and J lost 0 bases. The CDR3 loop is CASSLLGQPTNYGYTF. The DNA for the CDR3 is TGTGCCAGCAGCTTATTGGGACAGCCTACTAACTATGGCTACACCTTC.

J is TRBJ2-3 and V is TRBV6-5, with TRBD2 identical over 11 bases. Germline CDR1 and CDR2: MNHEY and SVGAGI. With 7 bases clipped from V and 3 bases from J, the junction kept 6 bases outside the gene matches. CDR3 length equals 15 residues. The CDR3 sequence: CASTRGTSGTDTQYF. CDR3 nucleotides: TGTGCCAGCACCCGGGGGACTAGCGGTACAGATACGCAGTATTTT.

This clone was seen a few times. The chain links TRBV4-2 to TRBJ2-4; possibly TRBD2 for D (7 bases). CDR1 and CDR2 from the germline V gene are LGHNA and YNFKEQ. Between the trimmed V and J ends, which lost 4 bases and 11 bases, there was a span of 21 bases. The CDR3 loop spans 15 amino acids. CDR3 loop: CASSPKGGGGHVQYF. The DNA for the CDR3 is TGTGCCAGCAGCCCAAAAGGGGGGGGCGGGCACGTTCAGTACTTC.

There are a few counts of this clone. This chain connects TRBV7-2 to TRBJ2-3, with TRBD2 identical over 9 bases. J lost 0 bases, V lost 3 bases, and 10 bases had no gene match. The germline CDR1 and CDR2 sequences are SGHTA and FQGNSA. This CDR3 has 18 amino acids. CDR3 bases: TGTGCCAGCAGCTTCTTTAAGATTAGCGGGGGAAGCACAGATACGCAGTATTTT. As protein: CASSFFKISGGSTDTQYF. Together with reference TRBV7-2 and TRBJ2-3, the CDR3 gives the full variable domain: GAGVSQSPSNKVTEKGKDVELRCDPISGHTALYWYRQSLGQGLEFLIYFQGNSAPDKSGLPSDRFSAERTGGSVSTLTIQRTQQEDSAVYLCASSFFKISGGSTDTQYFGPGTRLTVL.